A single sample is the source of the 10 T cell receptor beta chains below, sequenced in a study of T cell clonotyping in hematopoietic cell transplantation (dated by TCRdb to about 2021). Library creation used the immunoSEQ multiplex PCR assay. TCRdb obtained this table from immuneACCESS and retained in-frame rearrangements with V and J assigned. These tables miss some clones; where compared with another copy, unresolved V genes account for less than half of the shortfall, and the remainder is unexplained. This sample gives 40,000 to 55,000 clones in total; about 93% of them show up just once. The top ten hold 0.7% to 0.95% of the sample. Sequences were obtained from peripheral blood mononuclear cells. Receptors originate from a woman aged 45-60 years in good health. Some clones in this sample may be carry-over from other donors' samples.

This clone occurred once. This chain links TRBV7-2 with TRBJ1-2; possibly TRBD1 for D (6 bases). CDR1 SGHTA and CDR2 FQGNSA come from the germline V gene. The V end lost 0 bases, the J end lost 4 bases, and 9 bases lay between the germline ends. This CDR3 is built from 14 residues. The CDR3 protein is CASSLATGSYGYTF. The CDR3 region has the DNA TGTGCCAGCAGCTTAGCGACAGGTTCCTATGGCTACACCTTC.

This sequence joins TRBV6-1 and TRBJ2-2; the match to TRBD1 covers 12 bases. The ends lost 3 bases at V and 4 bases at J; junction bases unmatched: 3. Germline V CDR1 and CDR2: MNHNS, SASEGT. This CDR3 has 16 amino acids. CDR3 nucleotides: TGTGCCAGCAGTGACCCGGGACAGGGGGCCACCGGGGAGCTGTTTTTT. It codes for CASSDPGQGATGELFF.

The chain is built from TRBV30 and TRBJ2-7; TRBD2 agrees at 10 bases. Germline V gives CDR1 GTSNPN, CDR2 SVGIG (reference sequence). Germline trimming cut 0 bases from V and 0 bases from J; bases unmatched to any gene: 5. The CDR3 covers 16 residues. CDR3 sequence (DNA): TGTGCCTGGAGTGTAGAAGCTAGCGGGGGCTCCTACGAGCAGTACTTC. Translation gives CAWSVEASGGSYEQYF.

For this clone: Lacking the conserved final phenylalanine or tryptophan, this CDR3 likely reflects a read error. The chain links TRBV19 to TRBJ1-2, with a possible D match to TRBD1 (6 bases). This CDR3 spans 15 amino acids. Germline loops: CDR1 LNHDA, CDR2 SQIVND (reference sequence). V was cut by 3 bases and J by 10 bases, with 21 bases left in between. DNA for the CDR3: TGTGCCAGTAGTATCGGTAGACAGGAAGCCCGGCCCTACACCCTC. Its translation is CASSIGRQEARPYTL.

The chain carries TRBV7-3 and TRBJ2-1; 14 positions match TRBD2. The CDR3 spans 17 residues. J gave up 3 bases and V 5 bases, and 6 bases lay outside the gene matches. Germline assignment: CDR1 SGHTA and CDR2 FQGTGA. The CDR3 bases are TGTGCCAGCAGCGTCGTAGGACTAGCGGGGGGCTACAATGAGCAGTTCTTC. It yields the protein CASSVVGLAGGYNEQFF.

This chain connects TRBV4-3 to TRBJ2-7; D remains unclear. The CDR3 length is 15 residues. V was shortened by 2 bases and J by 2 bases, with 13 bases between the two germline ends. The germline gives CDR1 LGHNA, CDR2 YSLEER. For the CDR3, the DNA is TGCGCCAGCAGCCAAAGGCCCGCCGGACCCTACGAGCAGTACTTC. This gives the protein CASSQRPAGPYEQYF.

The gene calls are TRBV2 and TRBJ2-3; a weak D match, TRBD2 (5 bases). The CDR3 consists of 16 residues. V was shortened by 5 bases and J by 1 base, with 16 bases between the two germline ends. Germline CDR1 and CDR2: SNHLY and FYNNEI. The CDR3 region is CASSPRGSGGTDTQYF. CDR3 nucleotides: TGTGCCAGCAGTCCCCGGGGAAGCGGAGGCACAGATACGCAGTATTTT.

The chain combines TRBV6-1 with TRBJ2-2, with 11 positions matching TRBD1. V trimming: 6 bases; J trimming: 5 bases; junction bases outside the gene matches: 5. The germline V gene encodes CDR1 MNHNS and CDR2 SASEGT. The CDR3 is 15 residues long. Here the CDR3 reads CASSTRDRGTGELFF. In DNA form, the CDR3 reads TGTGCCAGCAGCACCCGGGACAGGGGGACCGGGGAGCTGTTTTTT.

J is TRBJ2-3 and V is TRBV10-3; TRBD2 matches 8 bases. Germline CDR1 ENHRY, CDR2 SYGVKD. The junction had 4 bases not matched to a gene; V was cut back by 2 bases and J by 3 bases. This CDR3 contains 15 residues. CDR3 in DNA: TGTGCCATCAGTGAGCAGAGCGGGGGAACAGATACGCAGTATTTT. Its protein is CAISEQSGGTDTQYF.

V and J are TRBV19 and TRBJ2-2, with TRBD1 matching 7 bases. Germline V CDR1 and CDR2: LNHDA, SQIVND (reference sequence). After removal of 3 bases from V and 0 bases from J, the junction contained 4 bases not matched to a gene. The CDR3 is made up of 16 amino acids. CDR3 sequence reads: CASSMYGTANTGELFF. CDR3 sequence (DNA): TGTGCCAGTAGTATGTACGGGACAGCGAACACCGGGGAGCTGTTTTTT. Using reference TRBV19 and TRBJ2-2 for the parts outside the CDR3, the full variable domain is DGGITQSPKYLFRKEGQNVTLSCEQNLNHDAMYWYRQDPGQGLRLIYYSQIVNDFQKGDIAEGYSVSREKKESFPLTVTSAQKNPTAFYLCASSMYGTANTGELFFGEGSRLTVL.